The entry that follows covers one TCR beta chain sequence. This sample is part of a study of T cell changes during pregnancy in multiple sclerosis. From germline, CDR1 is GTSNPN and CDR2 SVGIG (reference sequence). Trimming cost V 7 bases and J 6 bases; bases outside gene matches: 8. The CDR3 length is 13 residues. Measured with immunoSEQ multiplex PCR; TCRdb has only the in-frame clones, and not every one. The top ten clones hold 7.8% of a sample with about 40,000 clones, about 91% of them seen once. The V call is TRBV30, the J call TRBJ2-2, with 7 bases identical to TRBD1. The sequencing used CD8+ T cells from peripheral blood mononuclear cells, collected before pregnancy. This clonotype originated in a female donor with multiple sclerosis, enrolled in a pregnancy study. This chain's CDR3 is CASGTAFPGELFF. As DNA, the CDR3 is TGTGCCTCCGGGACAGCCTTTCCCGGGGAGCTGTTTTTT.